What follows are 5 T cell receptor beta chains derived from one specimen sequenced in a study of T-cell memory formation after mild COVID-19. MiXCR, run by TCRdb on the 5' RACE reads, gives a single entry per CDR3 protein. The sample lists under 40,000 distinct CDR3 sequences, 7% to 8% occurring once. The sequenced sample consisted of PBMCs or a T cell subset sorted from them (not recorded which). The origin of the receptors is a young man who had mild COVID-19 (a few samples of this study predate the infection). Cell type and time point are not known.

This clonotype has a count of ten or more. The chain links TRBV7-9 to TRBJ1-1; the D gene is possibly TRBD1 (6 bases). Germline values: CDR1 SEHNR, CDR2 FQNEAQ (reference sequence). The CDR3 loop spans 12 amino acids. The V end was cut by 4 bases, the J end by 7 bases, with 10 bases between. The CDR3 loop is CASSSYRDEAFF. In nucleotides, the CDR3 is TGTGCCAGCAGCTCTTACAGGGATGAAGCTTTCTTT.

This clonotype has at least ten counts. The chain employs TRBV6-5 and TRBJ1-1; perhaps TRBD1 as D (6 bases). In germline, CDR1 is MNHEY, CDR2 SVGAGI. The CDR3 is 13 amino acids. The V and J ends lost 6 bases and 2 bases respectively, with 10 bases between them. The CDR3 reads CASRGQINTEAFF. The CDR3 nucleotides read TGTGCCAGCAGAGGACAGATCAACACTGAAGCTTTCTTT.

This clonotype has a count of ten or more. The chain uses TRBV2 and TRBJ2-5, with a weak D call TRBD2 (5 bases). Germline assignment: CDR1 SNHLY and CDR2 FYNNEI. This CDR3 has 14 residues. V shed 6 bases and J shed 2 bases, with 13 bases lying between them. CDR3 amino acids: CASSRLTPQETQYF. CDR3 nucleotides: TGTGCCAGCAGCCGACTAACACCACAAGAGACCCAGTACTTC.

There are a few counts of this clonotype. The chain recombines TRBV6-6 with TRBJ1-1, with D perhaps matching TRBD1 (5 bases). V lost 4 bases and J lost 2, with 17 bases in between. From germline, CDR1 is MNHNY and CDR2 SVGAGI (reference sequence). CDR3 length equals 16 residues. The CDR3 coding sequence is TGTGCCAGCAGTTCGAGATTCGGGGCCCGAAACACTGAAGCTTTCTTT. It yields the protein CASSSRFGARNTEAFF.

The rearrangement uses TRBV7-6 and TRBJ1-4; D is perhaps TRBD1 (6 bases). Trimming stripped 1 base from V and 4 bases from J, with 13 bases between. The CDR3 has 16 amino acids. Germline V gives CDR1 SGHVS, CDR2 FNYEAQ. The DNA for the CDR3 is TGTGCCAGCAGCTTAGGGAGGGGCAGGGGTAATGAAAAACTGTTTTTT. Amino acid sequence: CASSLGRGRGNEKLFF.